This TCR beta chain was identified during a study of blood T cell repertoires in COVID-19. Study context: Whether acute or convalescent, the COVID-19 samples came from the United States, Italy and Spain. In each case, the material was cDNA or gDNA derived from T cells, B-cell-depleted T cells, or PBMCs.

The V gene lost 8 bases and the J gene lost 1 base, with 9 bases spanning the gap. CDR3 length: 13 residues. Germline V gene lookup returns CDR1 GTSNPN and CDR2 SVGIG (reference sequence). Methods used by the authors: From reference gene primer amplification, estimates of nucleated cell counts were derived. Libraries were prepared by immunoSEQ multiplex PCR; TCRdb keeps only in-frame clonotypes and omits some of them. V and J calls and clone size are as listed in that table; D and trimming were resolved from the DNA. The data show approximately 70,000 clones, with 79% seen just once and about 25% held by the top ten.

The chain has TRBV30 and TRBJ2-6, with D unclear. This TCR derives from a man aged 60-69 years with active or convalescent COVID-19. The sequenced sample consisted of peripheral blood. CDR3 sequence reads: CAEERSGANVLTF. CDR3 bases: TGTGCCGAAGAGAGGTCTGGGGCCAACGTCCTGACTTTC.